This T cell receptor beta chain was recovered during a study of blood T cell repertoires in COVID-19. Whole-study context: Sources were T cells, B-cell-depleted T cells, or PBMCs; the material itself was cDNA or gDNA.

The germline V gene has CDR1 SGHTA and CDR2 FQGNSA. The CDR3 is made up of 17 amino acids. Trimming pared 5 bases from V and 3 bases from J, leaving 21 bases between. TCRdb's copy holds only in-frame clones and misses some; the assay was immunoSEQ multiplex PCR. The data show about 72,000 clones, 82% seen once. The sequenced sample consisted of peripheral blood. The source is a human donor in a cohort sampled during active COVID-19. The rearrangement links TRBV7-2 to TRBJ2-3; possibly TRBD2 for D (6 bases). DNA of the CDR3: TGTGCCAGCAGCCCCCAGATGGCACTCGGGGGAACAGATACGCAGTATTTT. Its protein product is CASSPQMALGGTDTQYF.